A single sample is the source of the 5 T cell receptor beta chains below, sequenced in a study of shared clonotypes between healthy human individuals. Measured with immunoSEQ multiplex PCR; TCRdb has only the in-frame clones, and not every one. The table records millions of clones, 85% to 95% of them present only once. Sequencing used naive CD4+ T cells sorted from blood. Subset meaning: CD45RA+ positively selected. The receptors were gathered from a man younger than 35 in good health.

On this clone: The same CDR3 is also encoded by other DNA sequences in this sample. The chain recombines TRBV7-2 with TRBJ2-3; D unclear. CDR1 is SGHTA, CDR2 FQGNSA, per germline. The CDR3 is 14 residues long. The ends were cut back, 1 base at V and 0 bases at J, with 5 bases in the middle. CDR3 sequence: CASSLVGSTDTQYF. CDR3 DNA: TGTGCCAGCAGCTTAGTTGGGAGCACAGATACGCAGTATTTT.

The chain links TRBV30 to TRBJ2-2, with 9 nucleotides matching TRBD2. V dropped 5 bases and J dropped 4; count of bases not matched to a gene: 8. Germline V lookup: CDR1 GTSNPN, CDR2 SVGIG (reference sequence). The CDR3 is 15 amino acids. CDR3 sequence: CAWEPSGKSTGELFF. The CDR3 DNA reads TGTGCCTGGGAGCCTAGCGGGAAGTCCACCGGGGAGCTGTTTTTT.

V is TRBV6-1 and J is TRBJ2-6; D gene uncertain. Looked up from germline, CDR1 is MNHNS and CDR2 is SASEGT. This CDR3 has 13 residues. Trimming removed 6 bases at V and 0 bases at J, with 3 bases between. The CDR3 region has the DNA TGTGCCAGCAGAGCCTCTGGGGCCAACGTCCTGACTTTC. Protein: CASRASGANVLTF.

CDR3 sequence: CASSSREGYGYTF. CDR3 DNA sequence: TGTGCCAGTAGTTCCAGGGAGGGCTATGGCTACACCTTC. The chain couples TRBV19 to TRBJ1-2; perhaps TRBD1 as D (5 bases). With 5 bases removed from V and 4 bases from J, the gap between germline ends came to 11 bases. CDR3 size: 13 residues. In germline, CDR1 is LNHDA, CDR2 SQIVND (reference sequence).

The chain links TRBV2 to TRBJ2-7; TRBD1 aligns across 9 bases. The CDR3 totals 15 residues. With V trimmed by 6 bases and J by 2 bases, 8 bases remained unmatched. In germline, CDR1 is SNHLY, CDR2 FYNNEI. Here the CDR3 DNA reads TGTGCCAGCAGGATTTGGGGACAGGGAACCTACGAGCAGTACTTC. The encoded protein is CASRIWGQGTYEQYF.